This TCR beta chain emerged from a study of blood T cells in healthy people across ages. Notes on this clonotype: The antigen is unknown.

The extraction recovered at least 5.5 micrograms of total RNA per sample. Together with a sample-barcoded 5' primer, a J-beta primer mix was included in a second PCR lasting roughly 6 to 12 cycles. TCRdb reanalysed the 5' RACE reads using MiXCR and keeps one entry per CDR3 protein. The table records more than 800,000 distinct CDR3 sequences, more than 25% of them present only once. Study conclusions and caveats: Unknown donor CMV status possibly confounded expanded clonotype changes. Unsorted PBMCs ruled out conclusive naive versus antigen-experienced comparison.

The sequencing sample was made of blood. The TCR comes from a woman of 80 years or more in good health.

This chain's CDR3 is CASSPGQDGELFF. In DNA form, the CDR3 reads TGTGCCAGCTCACCAGGGCAGGACGGGGAGCTGTTTTTT. The rearrangement joins TRBV18 to TRBJ2-2; no firm D call. V lost 2 bases to trimming and J lost 7 bases, with 8 bases between them. This CDR3 has 13 residues. Per the germline V gene, CDR1 is KGHSH and CDR2 is LQKENI.